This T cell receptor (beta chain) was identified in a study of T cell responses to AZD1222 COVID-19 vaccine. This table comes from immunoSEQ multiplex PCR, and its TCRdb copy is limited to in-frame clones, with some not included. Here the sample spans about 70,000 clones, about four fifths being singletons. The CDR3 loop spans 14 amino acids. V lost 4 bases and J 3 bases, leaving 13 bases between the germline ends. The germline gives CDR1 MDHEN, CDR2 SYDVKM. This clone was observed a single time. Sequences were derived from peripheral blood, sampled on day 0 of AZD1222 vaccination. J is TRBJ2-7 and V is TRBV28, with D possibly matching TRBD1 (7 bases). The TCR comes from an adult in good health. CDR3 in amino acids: CASSSGGRSYEQYF. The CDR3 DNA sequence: TGTGCCAGCAGTTCAGGGGGGCGAAGCTACGAGCAGTACTTC.